The source of this T cell receptor (beta chain) is a study of OX40 agonist ivuxolimab in advanced cancers. On the study more broadly: Six ivuxolimab dose levels, 0.01 to 10 mg/kg, were given intravenously every 2 weeks. Study results and caveats: Dosing at 0.1 to 3.0 mg/kg was accompanied by clonal expansion of CD4+ and CD8+ blood T cells by week 6. CD8+ T cells averaged more expanded clones than CD4+. Specificity for antigen went undetermined in the expanded peripheral T cells.

Here immunoSEQ multiplex PCR was the method, and the copy in TCRdb shows in-frame clones only, minus some. The sample lists more than 45,000 clones, 85% to 90% seen once, with about 7.8% in the top ten. Turning to this clone: Its target is unknown.

Trimming took 3 bases from V and 8 from J, leaving 16 bases between them. The length of the CDR3 is 13 residues. Germline lookup yields CDR1 GTSNPN and CDR2 SVGIG (reference sequence). This rearrangement joins TRBV30 to TRBJ1-2, with D perhaps TRBD1 (6 bases). Sample: CD4+ or CD8+ T cells sorted from blood, taken in a trial of the OX40 agonist ivuxolimab. The origin of this receptor is an adult with an advanced solid tumor such as melanoma, head and neck, liver or kidney cancer. CDR3 loop: CAWRAGAHGGYTF. In nucleotides, the CDR3 is TGTGCCTGGAGAGCAGGGGCCCACGGGGGCTACACCTTC.